These T cell receptor beta chains were read from a single sample in a study of blood T cell repertoires in COVID-19. The method was immunoSEQ multiplex PCR; TCRdb's version includes in-frame clones alone and lacks a portion of them. The data contain roughly 130,000 clones, approximately 88% of them singletons. The sequenced sample consisted of peripheral blood. The receptors come from a woman aged 30 to 39 who had recovered from COVID-19. Both conserved end residues are part of each CDR3.

CDR3 protein | J gene | V gene
CASSGLAGYSGANVLTF | TRBJ2-6 | TRBV7-8
CASSIDPGDSNSLLVNEQFF | TRBJ2-1 | TRBV19
CASSPQSTASTDTQYF | TRBJ2-3 | TRBV14
CACRTADQPQHF | TRBJ1-5 | TRBV19
CASSPTGGHEQYF | TRBJ2-7 | TRBV5-4
CASSPTGAMLLYGGYTF | TRBJ1-2 | TRBV27
CASSTAELGGTEAFF | TRBJ1-1 | TRBV6-5
CASRDTGRETQYF | TRBJ2-5 | TRBV11-1
CASSFADSRNTIYF | TRBJ1-3 | TRBV7-2
CASSESTGPYEQYF | TRBJ2-7 | TRBV10-2
CASSPGTSNEQFF | TRBJ2-1 | TRBV12-3/TRBV12-4
CASRPGSSYNEQFF | TRBJ2-1 | TRBV6-4
CSGKGDGETFF | TRBJ1-1 | TRBV20-1
CASSRTGDNNEKLFF | TRBJ1-4 | TRBV6-6
CASSETGEDWYEQFF | TRBJ2-1 | TRBV9
CASSLVFGAEETQYF | TRBJ2-5 | TRBV5-5
CASSVGQGEKLFF | TRBJ1-4 | TRBV5-6
CASSLVGMGTAEAFF | TRBJ1-1 | TRBV7-9
CASSSKYLEYTEAFF | TRBJ1-1 | TRBV2
CASSPEQGIGTEAFF | TRBJ1-1 | TRBV7-3
CASSLYPETEAFF | TRBJ1-1 | TRBV5-1
CASTGQSKNIQYF | TRBJ2-4 | TRBV12-3/TRBV12-4